Presented here are 6 T cell receptor beta chains from one specimen sequenced in a study of somatic mutations in cytotoxic T cells in rheumatoid arthritis. Libraries were prepared by immunoSEQ multiplex PCR; TCRdb keeps only in-frame clonotypes and omits some of them. The sample includes 20,000 to 25,000 clones, around 84% of them seen just once. The sample taken for sequencing was CD8+ T cells sorted from blood. These receptors all stem from a woman between 50 and 59 years old in good health.

The V and J genes are TRBV5-6 and TRBJ2-1; a possible D gene is TRBD2 (6 bases). Germline CDR1 is SGHDT and CDR2 is YYEEEE. The V end was cut by 1 base, the J end by 3 bases, with 8 bases between. This CDR3 comprises 14 residues. As DNA, the CDR3 is TGTGCCAGCAGCTTGTGGGGGGTCTACAATGAGCAGTTCTTC. Amino acids: CASSLWGVYNEQFF.

The V gene is TRBV12-1, the J gene TRBJ1-5. TRBV12-1 is termed a pseudogene. The CDR3 covers 17 residues. The CDR3 sequence is CASSFALWRADNQPQHF. The CDR3 nucleotides read TGTGCCAGCAGCTTTGCTCTGTGGAGGGCGGACAATCAGCCCCAGCATTTT.

This clone was seen more than once but under ten times. V gene TRBV4-2 combines with J gene TRBJ2-1, with D hard to call. The V end was cut by 0 bases, the J end by 0 bases, with 9 bases between. Germline CDR1 is LGHNA and CDR2 is YNFKEQ. The CDR3 spans 16 residues. For the CDR3, the DNA is TGTGCCAGCAGCCAAGATAACCCAGGCTCCTACAATGAGCAGTTCTTC. Translated, it gives CASSQDNPGSYNEQFF.

CDR3 sequence: CASSLAGQGPGEQFF. The CDR3 coding sequence is TGTGCCAGCAGCTTGGCCGGACAAGGGCCGGGGGAGCAGTTCTTC. The chain is built from TRBV5-4 and TRBJ2-1, with D perhaps given as TRBD1 or TRBD2 (5 bases each). Germline V CDR1 and CDR2: SGHNT, YYREEE (reference sequence). The CDR3 is 15 amino acids. Deletions cut 0 bases from V and 10 bases from J, with 17 bases between.

The chain links TRBV29-1 to TRBJ2-3; either TRBD1 or TRBD2 may fit D (5 bases each). V lost 4 bases and J lost 3, with 14 bases in between. Germline assignment: CDR1 SQVTM and CDR2 ANQGSEA. The CDR3 runs 14 residues. The DNA for the CDR3 is TGCAGCGTTGTTGGGGGTCTAGGGACAGATACGCAGTATTTT. Protein sequence: CSVVGGLGTDTQYF.

V gene TRBV7-8 combines with J gene TRBJ1-2, with TRBD1 matching 7 bases. Germline trimming cut 4 bases from V and 4 bases from J; bases unmatched to any gene: 21. The CDR3 is 19 residues long. Germline V gives CDR1 SGHVS, CDR2 FQNEAQ. Here the CDR3 DNA reads TGTGCCAGCAGCTCCTCTACCGCCTTTGGGCAGGGGGACCCCTATGGCTACACCTTC. Amino acid sequence: CASSSSTAFGQGDPYGYTF. The full variable domain, completed using reference TRBV7-8 and TRBJ1-2, is GAGVSQSPRYKVAKRGQDVALRCDPISGHVSLFWYQQALGQGPEFLTYFQNEAQLDKSGLPSDRFFAERPEGSVSTLKIQRTQQEDSAVYLCASSSSTAFGQGDPYGYTFGSGTRLTVV.